Below, one TCR beta chain is given with its context. Antigen specificity is unknown. Specified time point: newly diagnosed GD, antithyroid drugs for less than 3 months. PBMC-extracted RNA yielded the TCR library. The entry originates in a study of regulatory T cells in long-lasting Graves disease. The study's findings and limits: Investigators studied peripheral blood only, not thyroid tissue. The persistent group shared 2,700 or so public clonotypes, more than the 950 to 1,000 shared by new patients.

With 1 base removed from V and 3 bases from J, the gap between germline ends came to 8 bases. Germline values: CDR1 SEHNR, CDR2 FQNEAQ (reference sequence). There are 14 residues in the CDR3. Construction of the TCR beta libraries employed iRepertoire HTBI primers in conjunction with Arm-PCR of CDR3 regions. One entry per CDR3 protein results from TCRdb running MiXCR on the multiplex PCR reads. The sample records approximately 470,000 distinct CDR3 sequences, 15% to 20% being singletons. The sample also formed part of further work on T cells in Graves' hyperthyroidism and ophthalmopathy. That study adds: The study used the HTBI primer set for a first-round RT-PCR of the TCR CDR3. Ophthalmopathy stood apart from stable hyperthyroidism in a 13 V-J model.

The sample here was peripheral blood mononuclear cells (PBMCs), taken at new diagnosis, from a patient treated with antithyroid drugs. The source is a man aged 35-49 years with Graves disease. The rearrangement joins TRBV7-9 to TRBJ2-3, with D possibly called TRBD1 or TRBD2 (5 bases each). The CDR3 spells CASSLEEGTDTQYF. The DNA of the CDR3 is TGTGCCAGCAGCTTAGAAGAGGGGACAGATACGCAGTATTTT.